These 7 T cell receptor beta chains originate from one sample sequenced in a study of T cell responses to AZD1222 COVID-19 vaccine. Measured with immunoSEQ multiplex PCR; TCRdb has only the in-frame clones, and not every one. Of some 90,000 clones in the sample, over 75% were seen once. The starting material was peripheral blood, obtained on day 0 of AZD1222 vaccination. These receptors came from an adult in good health.

This clone was seen a single time. J is TRBJ2-7 and V is TRBV19; TRBD1 aligns across 12 bases. Trimming took 4 bases from V and 4 from J; bases not matched to a gene: 5. This CDR3 contains 15 residues. Per the germline V gene, CDR1 is LNHDA and CDR2 is SQIVND (reference sequence). The CDR3 DNA follows: TGTGCCAGTAGTACGGGACAGGGGGCTGGGTACGAGCAGTACTTC. The encoded protein is CASSTGQGAGYEQYF.

The chain uses TRBV7-2 and TRBJ2-7, with TRBD2 matching 9 bases. This CDR3 is built from 14 residues. Germline CDR1 and CDR2: SGHTA and FQGNSA. Trimming at V came to 5 bases and at J to 5 bases, leaving 7 bases not matched to a gene. CDR3 residues: CASSPGTSTHEQYF. The CDR3 bases are TGTGCCAGCAGCCCCGGGACTAGCACTCACGAGCAGTACTTC.

The rearrangement joins TRBV5-1 to TRBJ2-7; 12 nucleotides align to TRBD2. Germline CDR1 SGHRS, CDR2 YFSETQ. The V and J ends lost 1 base and 4 bases, in that order; junction bases with no gene match: 0. There are 14 residues in the CDR3. Here the CDR3 DNA reads TGCGCCAGCAGCTTGACTAGCGGGGGGTACGAGCAGTACTTC. It yields the protein CASSLTSGGYEQYF. Based on the CDR3 plus reference TRBV5-1 and TRBJ2-7, the full variable domain is KAGVTQTPRYLIKTRGQQVTLSCSPISGHRSVSWYQQTPGQGLQFLFEYFSETQRNKGNFPGRFSGRQFSNSRSEMNVSTLELGDSALYLCASSLTSGGYEQYFGPGTRLTVT.

The chain links TRBV2 to TRBJ1-4; weak D call: TRBD1 (6 bases). The CDR3 sequence is 14 residues long. CDR1 and CDR2 from the germline V gene are SNHLY and FYNNEI. Trimming removed 9 bases at V and 0 bases at J, with 11 bases between. This CDR3 is CARGGTATNEKLFF. The CDR3 nucleotides are TGTGCCAGGGGGGGCACTGCAACTAATGAAAAACTGTTTTTT.

The chain has TRBV19 and TRBJ1-4; 10 bases align to TRBD1. There are 13 residues in the CDR3. J was trimmed by 12 bases and V by 4 bases; bases with no gene match: 5. From germline, CDR1 is LNHDA and CDR2 SQIVND (reference sequence). The CDR3 region is CASSKGQGRELFF. DNA for the CDR3: TGTGCCAGTAGTAAGGGACAGGGGAGAGAACTGTTTTTT.

In this sample, this clone turned up once. The chain recombines TRBV3-1 (or the pseudogene TRBV3-2) with TRBJ2-1, with 10 positions matching TRBD2. The junction had 12 bases not matched to a gene; V was cut back by 4 bases and J by 3 bases. The CDR3 loop spans 18 amino acids. Germline values: CDR1 LGHDT, CDR2 YNNKEL (reference sequence). In nucleotides, the CDR3 is TGTGCCAGCAGCCCGTTCCCTCCGACTAGCGGGTACTACAATGAGCAGTTCTTC. Its translation is CASSPFPPTSGYYNEQFF.

The chain is built from TRBV7-2 and TRBJ2-2; weak D call: TRBD1 (5 bases). The V end lost 4 bases, the J end lost 4 bases, and 7 bases lay between the germline ends. The CDR3 is 13 residues long. Germline V gives CDR1 SGHTA, CDR2 FQGNSA. This CDR3 reads CASSSRVTGELFF. The DNA for the CDR3 is TGTGCCAGCAGCTCCAGGGTCACCGGGGAGCTGTTTTTT.